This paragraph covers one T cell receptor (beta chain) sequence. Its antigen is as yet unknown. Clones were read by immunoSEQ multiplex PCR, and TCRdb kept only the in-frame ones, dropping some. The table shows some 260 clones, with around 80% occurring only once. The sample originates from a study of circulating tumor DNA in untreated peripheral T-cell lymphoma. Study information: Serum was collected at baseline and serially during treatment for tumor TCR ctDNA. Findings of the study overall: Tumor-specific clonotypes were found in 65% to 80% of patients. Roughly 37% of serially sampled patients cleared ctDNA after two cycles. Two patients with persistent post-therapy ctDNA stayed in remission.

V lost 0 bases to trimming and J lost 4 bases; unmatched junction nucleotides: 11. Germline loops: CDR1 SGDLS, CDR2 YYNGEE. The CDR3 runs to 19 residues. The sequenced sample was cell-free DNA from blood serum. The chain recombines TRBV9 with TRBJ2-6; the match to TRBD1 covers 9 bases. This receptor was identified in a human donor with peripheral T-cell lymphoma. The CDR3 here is CASSVARVQGASGANVLTF. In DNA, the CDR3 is TGTGCCAGCAGCGTAGCGAGAGTACAGGGGGCAAGCGGGGCCAACGTCCTGACTTTC.